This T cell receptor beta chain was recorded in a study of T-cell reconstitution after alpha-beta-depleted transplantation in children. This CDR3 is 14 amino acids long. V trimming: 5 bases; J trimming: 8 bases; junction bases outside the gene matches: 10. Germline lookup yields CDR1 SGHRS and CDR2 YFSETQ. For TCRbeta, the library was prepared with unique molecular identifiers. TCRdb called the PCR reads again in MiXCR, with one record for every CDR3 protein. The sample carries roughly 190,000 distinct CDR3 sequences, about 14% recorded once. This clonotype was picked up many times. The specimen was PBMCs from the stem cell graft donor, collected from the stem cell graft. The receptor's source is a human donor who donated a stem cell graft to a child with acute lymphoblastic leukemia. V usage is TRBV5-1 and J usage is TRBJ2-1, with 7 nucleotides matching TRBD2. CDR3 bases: TGCGCCAGCAGTCCCGGCGGGAGTTTGGATGAGCAGTTCTTC. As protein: CASSPGGSLDEQFF. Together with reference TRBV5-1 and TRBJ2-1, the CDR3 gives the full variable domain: KAGVTQTPRYLIKTRGQQVTLSCSPISGHRSVSWYQQTPGQGLQFLFEYFSETQRNKGNFPGRFSGRQFSNSRSEMNVSTLELGDSALYLCASSPGGSLDEQFFGPGTRLTVL.